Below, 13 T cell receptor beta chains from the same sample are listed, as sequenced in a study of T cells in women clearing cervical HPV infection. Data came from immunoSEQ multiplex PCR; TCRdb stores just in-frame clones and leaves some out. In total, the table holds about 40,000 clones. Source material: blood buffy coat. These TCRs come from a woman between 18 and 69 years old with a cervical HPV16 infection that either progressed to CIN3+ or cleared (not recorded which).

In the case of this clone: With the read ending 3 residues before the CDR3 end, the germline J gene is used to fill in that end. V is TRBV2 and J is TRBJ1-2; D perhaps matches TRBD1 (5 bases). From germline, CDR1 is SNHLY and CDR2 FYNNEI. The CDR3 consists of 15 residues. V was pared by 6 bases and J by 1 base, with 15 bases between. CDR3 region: CASRIGGGINYGYTF. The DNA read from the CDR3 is TGTGCCAGCAGGATTGGGGGGGGGATTAACTATGGC.

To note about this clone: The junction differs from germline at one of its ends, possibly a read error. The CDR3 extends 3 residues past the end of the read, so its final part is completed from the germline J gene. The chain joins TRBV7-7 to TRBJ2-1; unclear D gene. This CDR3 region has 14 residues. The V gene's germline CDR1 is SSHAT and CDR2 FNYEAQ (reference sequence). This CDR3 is CASSLENRANEQFF. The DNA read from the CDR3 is TGTGCTAGCAGCTTAGAAAACAGAGCAAATGAG.

Partial CDR3 DNA: TGTGCCAGTAGTCGGGCACCGCAGGGAGAAAACATT. Encoded protein: CASSRAPQGENI. The full CDR3 protein is CASSRAPQGENIQYF. This chain links TRBV19 with TRBJ2-4; D is tentatively TRBD1 or TRBD2 (5 bases each). The CDR3 end falls 3 residues outside the read, so it is completed with the germline J gene. Trimming stripped 5 bases from V and 5 bases from J, with 16 bases between. Germline values: CDR1 LNHDA, CDR2 SQIVND (reference sequence). This CDR3 is built from 15 residues.

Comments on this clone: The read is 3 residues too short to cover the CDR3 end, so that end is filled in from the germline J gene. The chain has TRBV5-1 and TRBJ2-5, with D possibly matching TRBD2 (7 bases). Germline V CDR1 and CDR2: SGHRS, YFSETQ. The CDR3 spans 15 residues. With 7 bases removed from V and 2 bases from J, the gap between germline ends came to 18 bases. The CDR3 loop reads CASQEWGGLQETQYF. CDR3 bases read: TGCGCCAGCCAGGAGTGGGGGGGGCTTCAAGAGACC.

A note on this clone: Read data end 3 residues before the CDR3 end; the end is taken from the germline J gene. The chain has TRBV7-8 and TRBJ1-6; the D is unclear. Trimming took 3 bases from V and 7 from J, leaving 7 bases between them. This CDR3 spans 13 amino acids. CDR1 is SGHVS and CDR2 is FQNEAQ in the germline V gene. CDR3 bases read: TGTGCCAGCAGCTTGAGCTCCAATTCACCC. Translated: CASSLSSNSP. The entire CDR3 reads CASSLSSNSPLHF.

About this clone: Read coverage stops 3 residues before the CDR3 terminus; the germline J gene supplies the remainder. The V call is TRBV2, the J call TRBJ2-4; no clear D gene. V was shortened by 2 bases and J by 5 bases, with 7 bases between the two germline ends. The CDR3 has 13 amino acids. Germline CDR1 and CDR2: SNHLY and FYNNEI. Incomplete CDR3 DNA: TGTGCCAGCAGTGAACAGGAGCAAAACATT. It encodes CASSEQEQNI. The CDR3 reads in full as CASSEQEQNIQYF.

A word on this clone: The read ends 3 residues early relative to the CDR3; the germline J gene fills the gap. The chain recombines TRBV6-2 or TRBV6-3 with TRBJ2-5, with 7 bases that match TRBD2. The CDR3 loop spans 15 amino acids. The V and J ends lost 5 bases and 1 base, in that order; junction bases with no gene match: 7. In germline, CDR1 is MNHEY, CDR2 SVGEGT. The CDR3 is CASSPLSGAQETQYF. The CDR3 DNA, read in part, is TGTGCCAGCAGTCCACTCAGCGGGGCCCAAGAGACC.

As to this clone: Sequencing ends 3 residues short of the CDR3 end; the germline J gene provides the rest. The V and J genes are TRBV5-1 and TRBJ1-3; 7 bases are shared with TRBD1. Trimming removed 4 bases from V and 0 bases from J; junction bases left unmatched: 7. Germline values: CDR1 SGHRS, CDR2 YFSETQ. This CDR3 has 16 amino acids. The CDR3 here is CASSISRQGSGNTIYF. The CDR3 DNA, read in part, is TGCGCCAGCAGCATCTCCAGACAGGGCTCTGGAAACACC.

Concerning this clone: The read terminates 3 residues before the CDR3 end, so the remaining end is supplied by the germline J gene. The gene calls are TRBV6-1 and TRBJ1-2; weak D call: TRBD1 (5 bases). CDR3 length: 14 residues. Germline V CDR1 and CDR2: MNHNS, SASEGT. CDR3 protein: CASSESVRGGGYTF. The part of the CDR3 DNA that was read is TGTGCCAGCAGTGAATCAGTGAGGGGAGGAGGC.

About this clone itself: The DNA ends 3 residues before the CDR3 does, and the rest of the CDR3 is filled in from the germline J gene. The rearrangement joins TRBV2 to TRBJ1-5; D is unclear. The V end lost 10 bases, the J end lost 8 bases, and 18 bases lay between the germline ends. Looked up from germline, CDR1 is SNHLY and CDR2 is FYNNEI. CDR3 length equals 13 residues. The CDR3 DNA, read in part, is TGTGCCACCTGGGCCGGGGAGAAGGAGCCC. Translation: CATWAGEKEP. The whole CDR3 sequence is CATWAGEKEPQHF.

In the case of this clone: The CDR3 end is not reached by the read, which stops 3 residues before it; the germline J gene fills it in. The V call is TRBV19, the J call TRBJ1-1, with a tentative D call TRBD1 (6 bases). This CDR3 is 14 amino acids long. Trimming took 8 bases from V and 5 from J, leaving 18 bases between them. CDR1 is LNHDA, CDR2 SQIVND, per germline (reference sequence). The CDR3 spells CASAKGGRWTEAFF. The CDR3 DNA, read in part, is TGTGCCAGTGCCAAGGGGGGGCGTTGGACTGAA.

The CDR3 DNA, read in part, is TGTGCCAGCAGCAAGACAGCTAATGAAAAA. The encoded protein is CASSKTANEK. The whole CDR3 sequence is CASSKTANEKLFF. This chain uses TRBV7-9 with TRBJ1-4; D may be TRBD1 (5 bases). The CDR3 end lies 3 residues beyond the end of the read and is filled in from the germline J gene. CDR3 length equals 13 residues. The germline CDR1 and CDR2 sequences are SEHNR and FQNEAQ (reference sequence). The germline V and J ends were trimmed by 5 bases and 3 bases, with 7 bases remaining between them.

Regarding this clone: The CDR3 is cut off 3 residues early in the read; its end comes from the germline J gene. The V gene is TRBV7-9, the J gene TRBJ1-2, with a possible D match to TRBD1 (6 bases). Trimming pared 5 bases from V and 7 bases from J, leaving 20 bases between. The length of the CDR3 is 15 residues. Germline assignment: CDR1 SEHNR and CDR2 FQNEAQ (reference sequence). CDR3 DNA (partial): TGTGCCAGCAGCCCCTCGCAGGGGCGATTAAGTGGC. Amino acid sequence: CASSPSQGRLSG. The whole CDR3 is CASSPSQGRLSGYTF.